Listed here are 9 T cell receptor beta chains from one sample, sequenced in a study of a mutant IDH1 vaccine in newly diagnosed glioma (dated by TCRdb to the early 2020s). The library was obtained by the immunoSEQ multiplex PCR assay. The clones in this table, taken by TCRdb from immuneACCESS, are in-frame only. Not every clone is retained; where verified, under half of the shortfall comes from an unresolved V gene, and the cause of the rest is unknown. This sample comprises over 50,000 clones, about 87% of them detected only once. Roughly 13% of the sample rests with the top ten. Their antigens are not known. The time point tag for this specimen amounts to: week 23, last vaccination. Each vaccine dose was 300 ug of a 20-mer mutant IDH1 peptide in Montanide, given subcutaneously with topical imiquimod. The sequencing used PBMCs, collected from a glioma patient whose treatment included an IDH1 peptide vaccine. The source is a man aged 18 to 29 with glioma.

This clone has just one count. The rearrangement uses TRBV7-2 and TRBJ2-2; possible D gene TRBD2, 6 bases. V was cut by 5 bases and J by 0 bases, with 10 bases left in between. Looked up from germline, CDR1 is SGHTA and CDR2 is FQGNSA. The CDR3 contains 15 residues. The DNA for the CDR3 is TGTGCCAGCAGCCCCAGGACTACGAACACCGGGGAGCTGTTTTTT. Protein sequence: CASSPRTTNTGELFF.

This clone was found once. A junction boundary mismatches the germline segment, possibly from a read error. In nucleotides, the CDR3 is TGTGCCAGCAGTGGCTGGGACAGGGTTGGGTTATTC. It is translated as CASSGWDRVGLF. The chain is built from TRBV28 and TRBJ1-2; 9 bases align to TRBD1. Germline CDR1 reads MDHEN; CDR2 reads SYDVKM. The CDR3 has 12 amino acids.

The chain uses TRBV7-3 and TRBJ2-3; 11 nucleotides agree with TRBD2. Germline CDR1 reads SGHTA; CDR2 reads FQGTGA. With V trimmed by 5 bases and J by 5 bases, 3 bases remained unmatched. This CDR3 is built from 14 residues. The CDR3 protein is CASSGGTSGDTQYF. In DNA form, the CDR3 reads TGTGCCAGCAGCGGCGGGACTAGCGGAGATACGCAGTATTTT.

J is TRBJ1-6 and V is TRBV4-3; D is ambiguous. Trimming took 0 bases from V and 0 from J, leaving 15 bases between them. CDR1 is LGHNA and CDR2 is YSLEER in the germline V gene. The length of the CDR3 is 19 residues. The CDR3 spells CASSQDVIGSSSYNSPLHF. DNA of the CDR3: TGCGCCAGCAGCCAAGATGTAATCGGCTCCAGCTCCTATAATTCACCCCTCCACTTT.

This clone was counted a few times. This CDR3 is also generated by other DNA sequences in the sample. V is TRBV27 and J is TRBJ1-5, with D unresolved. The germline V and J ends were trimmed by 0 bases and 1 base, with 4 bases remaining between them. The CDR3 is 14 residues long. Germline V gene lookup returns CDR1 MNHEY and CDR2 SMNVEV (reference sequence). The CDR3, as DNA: TGTGCCAGCAGTTTATCCAGGAGCAATCAGCCCCAGCATTTT. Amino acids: CASSLSRSNQPQHF.

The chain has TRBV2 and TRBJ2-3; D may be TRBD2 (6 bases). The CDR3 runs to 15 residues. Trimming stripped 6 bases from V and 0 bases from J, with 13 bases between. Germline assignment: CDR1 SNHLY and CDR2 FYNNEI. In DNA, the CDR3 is TGTGCCAGCAGCGCGGGACCGCATAGCACAGATACGCAGTATTTT. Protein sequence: CASSAGPHSTDTQYF.

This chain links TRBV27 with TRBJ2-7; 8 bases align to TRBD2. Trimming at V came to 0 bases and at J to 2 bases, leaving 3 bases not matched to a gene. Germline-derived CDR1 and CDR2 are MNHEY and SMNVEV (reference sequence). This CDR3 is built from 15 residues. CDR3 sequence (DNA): TGTGCCAGCAGTTTATCGGCGGGGGGCCCCTACGAGCAGTACTTC. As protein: CASSLSAGGPYEQYF.

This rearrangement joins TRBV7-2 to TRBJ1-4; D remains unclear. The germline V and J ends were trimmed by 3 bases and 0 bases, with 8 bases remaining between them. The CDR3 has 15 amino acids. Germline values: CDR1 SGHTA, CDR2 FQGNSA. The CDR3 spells CASSFQTATNEKLFF. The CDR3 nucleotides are TGTGCCAGCAGCTTTCAAACAGCAACTAATGAAAAACTGTTTTTT.

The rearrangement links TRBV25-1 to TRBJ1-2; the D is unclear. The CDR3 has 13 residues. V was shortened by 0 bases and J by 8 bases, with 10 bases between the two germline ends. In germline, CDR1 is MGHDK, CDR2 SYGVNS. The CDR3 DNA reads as TGTGCCAGCAGTGAATATAAGAGCGGCGGCTACACCTTC. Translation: CASSEYKSGGYTF.